These 6 T cell receptor beta chains share one sample of origin, sequenced in a study of radiotherapy plus CTLA-4 blockade in lung cancer. Libraries were prepared by immunoSEQ multiplex PCR; TCRdb keeps only in-frame clonotypes and omits some of them. The sample yields roughly 68,000 clones, 78% seen once. The sequenced sample was peripheral blood, obtained from a patient treated with radiotherapy plus ipilimumab. These receptors originate from a human donor with non-small cell lung cancer who had a complete response to radiotherapy plus ipilimumab.

The chain employs TRBV5-8 and TRBJ1-2; 7 bases are shared with TRBD1. This CDR3 has 13 residues. V lost 1 base and J lost 8; bases outside the gene matches: 5. Germline V gene lookup returns CDR1 SGHTS and CDR2 YDEGEE. CDR3 coding DNA: TGTGCCAGCAGCTTGACAGGGGTGGGAGGCTACACCTTC. Protein sequence: CASSLTGVGGYTF. The variable domain in full, completed from reference TRBV5-8 and TRBJ1-2, reads EAGVTQSPTHLIKTRGQQATLRCSPISGHTSVYWYQQALGLGLQFLLWYDEGEERNRGNFPPRFSGRQFPNYSSELNVNALELEDSALYLCASSLTGVGGYTFGSGTRLTVV.

CDR3 in amino acids: CASTSGQVQNYGYTF. The CDR3 region has the DNA TGTGCCAGTACCTCCGGGCAGGTCCAAAACTATGGCTACACCTTC. This chain uses TRBV19 with TRBJ1-2; D gene uncertain. CDR3 length: 15 amino acids. Germline V CDR1 and CDR2: LNHDA, SQIVND (reference sequence). Trimming left V 7 bases short and J 2 bases short, with 17 bases between.

The V call is TRBV12-5, the J call TRBJ1-2; D uncertain. Germline V gives CDR1 LGHNT, CDR2 FRNRAP. The CDR3 extends over 12 amino acids. CDR3 coding DNA: TGTGCCTCAAGTCAAGCTAACTATGGCTACACCTTC. Amino acids: CASSQANYGYTF.

J is TRBJ1-4 and V is TRBV29-1; TRBD1 agrees at 7 bases. The germline CDR1 and CDR2 sequences are SQVTM and ANQGSEA. J gave up 5 bases and V 7 bases, and 13 bases lay outside the gene matches. The CDR3 contains 15 residues. The CDR3: CSARTGASINEKLFF. As DNA, the CDR3 is TGCAGCGCCCGAACAGGGGCAAGCATCAATGAAAAACTGTTTTTT.

This clone was seen just once. The rearrangement joins TRBV5-3 to TRBJ1-2, with D uncertain. TRBV5-3 belongs to the ORF category, with a function that is uncertain. The CDR3 is made up of 14 amino acids. V was cut by 2 bases and J by 2 bases, with 10 bases left in between. The CDR3 loop is CARSFWPGNYGYTF. CDR3 nucleotides: TGTGCCAGAAGCTTTTGGCCGGGGAACTATGGCTACACCTTC.

V is TRBV9 and J is TRBJ1-4, with 7 positions matching TRBD1. Per the germline V gene, CDR1 is SGDLS and CDR2 is YYNGEE. The V and J ends lost 4 bases and 0 bases, in that order; junction bases with no gene match: 6. This CDR3 region has 16 residues. The CDR3 DNA sequence: TGTGCCAGCAGCCCCAGGGACAGTGCAACTAATGAAAAACTGTTTTTT. Translating it yields CASSPRDSATNEKLFF.